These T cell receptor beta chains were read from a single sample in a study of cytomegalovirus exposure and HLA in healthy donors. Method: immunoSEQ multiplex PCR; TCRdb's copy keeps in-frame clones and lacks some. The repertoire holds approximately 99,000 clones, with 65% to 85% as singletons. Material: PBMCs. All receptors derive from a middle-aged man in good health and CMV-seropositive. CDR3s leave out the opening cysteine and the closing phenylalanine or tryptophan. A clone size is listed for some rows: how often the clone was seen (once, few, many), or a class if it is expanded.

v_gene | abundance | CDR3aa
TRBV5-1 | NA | ASSFGGGYT
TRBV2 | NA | ASSEFGTNSNQPQH
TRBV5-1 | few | ASSYTGAGGNTIY
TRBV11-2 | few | ASSLGPPGAEQF
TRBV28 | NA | ASSPQVRVDQPQH
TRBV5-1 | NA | ASSPGTSGYNEQF
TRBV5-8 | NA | ASRRGTGGQETQY
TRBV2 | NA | ASRYRGVRTEAF
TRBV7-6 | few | ASSWTGGGANTGELF
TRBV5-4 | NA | ASSKGLFDEQY
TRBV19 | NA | ASSSPPGYSNQPQH
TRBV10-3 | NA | AISSPGHLNTEAF
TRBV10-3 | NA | AISDGGANEQF
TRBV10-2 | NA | ASSELGHPQETQY
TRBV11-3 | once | ASSSSIRAEAF
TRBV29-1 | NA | SVDREGTDTQY
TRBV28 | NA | ASHMGGPYGYT
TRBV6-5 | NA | ASSVRESYNEQF
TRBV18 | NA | ASSPPSHTEAF
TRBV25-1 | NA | ASSDRYTGELF
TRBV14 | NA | ASRVGGAYEQY
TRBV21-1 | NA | ASSKWAGLAYTDTQY
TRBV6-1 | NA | ASSAKTGVGNTIY
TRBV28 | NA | ASKSGDNHQPQH